Listed here are 16 T cell receptor beta chains from one sample, sequenced in a study of blood T cell repertoires in COVID-19 (dated by TCRdb to 2019 to 2021). Library construction relied on the immunoSEQ multiplex PCR assay. The source is immuneACCESS, and TCRdb retained only in-frame sequences with V and J called. Part of the clones is not carried over; for the studies checked, unresolved V genes explain less than half of this, and the remainder is unexplained. For this sample the table gives 250,000 to 300,000 clones, of which about nine tenths were detected only once. The ten largest clonotypes hold 2% to 2.5% of the sample. The material sequenced was peripheral blood. The receptors derive from a woman aged 50 to 65 who had recovered from COVID-19.

The V gene is TRBV27, the J gene TRBJ2-1; 8 positions match TRBD2. This CDR3 comprises 15 residues. Looked up from germline, CDR1 is MNHEY and CDR2 is SMNVEV (reference sequence). V was clipped by 2 bases and J by 6 bases; unmatched bases: 6. The CDR3 loop reads CASSLITSGSNEQFF. In nucleotides, the CDR3 is TGTGCCAGCAGTTTAATAACTAGCGGCAGCAATGAGCAGTTCTTC.

The rearrangement uses TRBV5-1 and TRBJ1-1, with D unresolved. Per germline, CDR1 SGHRS and CDR2 YFSETQ. Trimming took 0 bases from V and 0 from J, leaving 9 bases between them. The CDR3 has 15 residues. As DNA, the CDR3 is TGCGCCAGCAGCTTGGGGCAGCGACTGAACACTGAAGCTTTCTTT. Translated, it gives CASSLGQRLNTEAFF.

V and J are TRBV9 and TRBJ2-7, with 12 bases identical to TRBD2. In germline, CDR1 is SGDLS, CDR2 YYNGEE. Trimming at V came to 0 bases and at J to 2 bases, leaving 3 bases not matched to a gene. The CDR3 extends over 16 amino acids. CDR3 loop: CASSVGPSGGAYEQYF. For the CDR3, the DNA is TGTGCCAGCAGCGTAGGTCCTAGCGGGGGGGCCTACGAGCAGTACTTC.

The gene calls are TRBV2 and TRBJ2-5, with D possibly matching TRBD2 (5 bases). CDR3 length: 14 amino acids. Trimming removed 10 bases from V and 5 bases from J, with 20 bases in between. Germline-derived CDR1 and CDR2 are SNHLY and FYNNEI. The CDR3 spells CATTLSHGGETQYF. In DNA form, the CDR3 reads TGTGCCACCACTCTGTCTCATGGCGGGGAGACCCAGTACTTC.

This rearrangement joins TRBV4-3 to TRBJ1-5; possible D gene TRBD1, 5 bases. CDR3 length equals 16 residues. V dropped 0 bases and J dropped 5 bases, with 14 bases sitting between them. Germline CDR1 is LGHNA and CDR2 is YSLEER. The CDR3 DNA follows: TGCGCCAGCAGCCAAGATACAGGAGCAAATCATCAGCCCCAGCATTTT. Protein sequence: CASSQDTGANHQPQHF.

This clone was detected once. J is TRBJ1-1 and V is TRBV18; 7 bases are shared with TRBD1. The CDR3 length is 15 residues. With 4 bases clipped from V and 1 base from J, the junction kept 6 bases outside the gene matches. Looked up from germline, CDR1 is KGHSH and CDR2 is LQKENI. CDR3 DNA sequence: TGTGCCAGCTCACGGCGGGGACAGAGGAACACTGAAGCTTTCTTT. As protein: CASSRRGQRNTEAFF.

J is TRBJ1-1 and V is TRBV28; D is uncertain. CDR1 MDHEN and CDR2 SYDVKM come from the germline V gene. The V end was cut by 1 base, the J end by 0 bases, with 9 bases between. The CDR3 is made up of 15 amino acids. CDR3: CASSLFPGLNTEAFF. DNA of the CDR3: TGTGCCAGCAGTTTATTTCCAGGCCTGAACACTGAAGCTTTCTTT. The full variable domain, with the rest looked up from reference TRBV28 and TRBJ1-1, is DVKVTQSSRYLVKRTGEKVFLECVQDMDHENMFWYRQDPGLGLRLIYFSYDVKMKEKGDIPEGYSVSREKKERFSLILESASTNQTSMYLCASSLFPGLNTEAFFGQGTRLTVV.

The chain uses TRBV28 and TRBJ2-3, with D possibly matching TRBD1 (5 bases). Trimming stripped 6 bases from V and 1 base from J, with 23 bases between. The CDR3 length is 18 residues. In germline, CDR1 is MDHEN, CDR2 SYDVKM. CDR3 loop: CASSPQSWAGHRTDTQYF. In DNA, the CDR3 is TGTGCCAGCAGCCCACAAAGCTGGGCAGGGCACCGCACAGATACGCAGTATTTT. Complete variable domain (other parts from reference TRBV28 and TRBJ2-3): DVKVTQSSRYLVKRTGEKVFLECVQDMDHENMFWYRQDPGLGLRLIYFSYDVKMKEKGDIPEGYSVSREKKERFSLILESASTNQTSMYLCASSPQSWAGHRTDTQYFGPGTRLTVL.

This chain uses TRBV19 with TRBJ1-5; 7 bases line up with TRBD1. The CDR3 loop spans 16 amino acids. V shed 8 bases and J 6 bases; nucleotides not matched to a gene: 16. Germline CDR1 reads LNHDA; CDR2 reads SQIVND (reference sequence). The CDR3 DNA follows: TGTGCCAGTTTAGACCCCAACAGGGGCCACATTCAGCCCCAGCATTTT. Its translation is CASLDPNRGHIQPQHF.

The chain links TRBV11-2 to TRBJ2-7, with D possibly being TRBD2 (6 bases). Germline CDR1 is SGHAT and CDR2 is FQNNGV. The CDR3 runs 16 residues. Trimming took 4 bases from V and 3 from J, leaving 19 bases between them. CDR3 DNA sequence: TGTGCCAGCAGCTCGGGACTGGGGATCATCCGCTACGAGCAGTACTTC. Protein product: CASSSGLGIIRYEQYF.

The genes are TRBV27 and TRBJ1-2; 9 bases line up with TRBD1. V trimming: 5 bases; J trimming: 4 bases; junction bases outside the gene matches: 5. CDR1 is MNHEY and CDR2 is SMNVEV in the germline V gene (reference sequence). The CDR3 runs 14 residues. DNA of the CDR3: TGTGCCAGCAGTGAACAGGGGGCCGGCTATGGCTACACCTTC. Translation: CASSEQGAGYGYTF.

The V gene is TRBV2, the J gene TRBJ2-7; 7 bases agree with TRBD2. Germline CDR1 and CDR2: SNHLY and FYNNEI. The J segment lost 0 bases and the V segment lost 11 bases, leaving 10 bases of the junction unmatched. The CDR3 is 14 residues long. CDR3 coding DNA: TGTGCCGGCACGTCGGGGGAGGGCTCCTACGAGCAGTACTTC. As protein: CAGTSGEGSYEQYF.

This chain links TRBV3-1 (or the pseudogene TRBV3-2) with TRBJ2-7, with 10 bases fitting TRBD2. The length of the CDR3 is 17 residues. V lost 0 bases to trimming and J lost 3 bases; unmatched junction nucleotides: 8. CDR1 LGHDT and CDR2 YNNKEL come from the germline V gene (reference sequence). The CDR3 reads CASSQEIGLAGVYEQYF. The CDR3 nucleotides read TGTGCCAGCAGCCAAGAGATAGGTCTAGCGGGGGTCTACGAGCAGTACTTC.

The rearrangement links TRBV19 to TRBJ2-1, with 15 bases fitting TRBD2. Germline V CDR1 and CDR2: LNHDA, SQIVND (reference sequence). This CDR3 has 17 amino acids. V gave up 3 bases and J gave up 8 bases; unmatched junction bases: 8. In DNA form, the CDR3 reads TGTGCCAGTAGTATCTTGGGGACTAGCGGGAGGCCCCATGAGCAGTTCTTC. This sequence encodes CASSILGTSGRPHEQFF.

This clone has just one count. V usage is TRBV7-2 and J usage is TRBJ1-5; 7 nucleotides line up with TRBD1. V dropped 5 bases and J dropped 5; count of bases not matched to a gene: 9. CDR1 SGHTA and CDR2 FQGNSA come from the germline V gene. The CDR3 sequence is 15 residues long. CDR3 sequence reads: CASSPGGDSYQPQHF. CDR3 coding DNA: TGTGCCAGCAGCCCGGGGGGGGACAGCTATCAGCCCCAGCATTTT. The full variable domain, in which reference TRBV7-2 and TRBJ1-5 provide the parts outside the CDR3, is GAGVSQSPSNKVTEKGKDVELRCDPISGHTALYWYRQSLGQGLEFLIYFQGNSAPDKSGLPSDRFSAERTGGSVSTLTIQRTQQEDSAVYLCASSPGGDSYQPQHFGDGTRLSIL.

V usage is TRBV5-5 and J usage is TRBJ1-1, with 8 bases fitting TRBD1. Germline V lookup: CDR1 SGHKS, CDR2 YYEKEE (reference sequence). The CDR3 runs 17 residues. The V segment lost 0 bases and the J segment 4 bases; nucleotides outside the gene matches: 11. The CDR3 reads CASSLVPGGLFGTEAFF. The CDR3 DNA reads TGTGCCAGCAGCTTGGTCCCAGGGGGCCTGTTCGGCACTGAAGCTTTCTTT.